The rows below give T cell receptor beta chains drawn from one sample of a study of T cells in Graves' hyperthyroidism and ophthalmopathy. TCRdb re-called the multiplex PCR reads with MiXCR, one entry per CDR3 protein. This sample has hundreds of thousands of distinct CDR3 sequences, with about two fifths found just once. Sequencing used blood. Every receptor here comes from a young man with Graves' hyperthyroidism. Each CDR3 is given with its conserved first and last residue. The order of the fields is V gene, clone size, D gene, J gene, CDR3 DNA, CDR3 protein. A D gene is named only where the DNA matches it firmly. A row's size may be missing; if present it is once, few, many or a size class.

>TRBV10-3|-|-|TRBJ1-5
TGTGCCACCAGGGAGTACGATCATTGGCCCCAGCATTTT
CATREYDHWPQHF
>TRBV19|-|-|TRBJ1-2
TGTGCCAGTAGTATAGAACGGGCTCGCTACACCTTC
CASSIERARYTF
>TRBV7-2|once|TRBD2|TRBJ2-7
TGTGCCGGCAGCTCGCGATCGCTAGCGGTCTCCTACGAGCAGTACTTC
CAGSSRSLAVSYEQYF
>TRBV2|-|TRBD1|TRBJ2-7
TGTGCCAGCAGTGGAGGGGACAGGGGGCCTTCCTACGAGCAGTACTTC
CASSGGDRGPSYEQYF
>TRBV2|many|-|TRBJ1-2
TGTGCCAGCAGGCAAACCATTCTTCTGAGGGGCTACACCTTC
CASRQTILLRGYTF
>TRBV12-3/TRBV12-4|many|-|TRBJ1-6
TGTGCCAGCAGTTTCAGAGGGGACTCACCCCTCCACTTT
CASSFRGDSPLHF
>TRBV7-9|many|-|TRBJ2-5
TGTGCCAGCACTCTGGACAGCCAAGAGACCCAGTACTTC
CASTLDSQETQYF
>TRBV5-5|-|-|TRBJ2-5
TGTGCCAGCAGCTTAGGCGATAGCGGAGCCCAAGAGACCCAGTACTTC
CASSLGDSGAQETQYF
>TRBV9|-|-|TRBJ2-7
TGTGCCAGCAGCGCCGCCCTGGGACCAACCTACGGGCAGTACTTC
CASSAALGPTYGQYF
>TRBV7-9|few|TRBD1|TRBJ2-5
TGTGCCAGCAGCCCCACCAGGGGGCTTCAAGAGACCCAGTACTTC
CASSPTRGLQETQYF
>TRBV9|few|-|TRBJ1-1
TGTGCCAGCAGCGTAGACTTAGGCGCAGGGGTAATGACTGAAGCTTTCTTT
CASSVDLGAGVMTEAFF
>TRBV20-1|few|TRBD2|TRBJ2-7
TGCAGTGCTAGAGAGTCCTCTAGCGGAGCCGCCTACGAGCAGTACTTC
CSARESSSGAAYEQYF
>TRBV7-2|few|TRBD1|TRBJ2-7
TGTGCCAGCAGTCCCCAGGGGGCAGGGTACGAGCAGTACTTC
CASSPQGAGYEQYF
>TRBV6-5|few|-|TRBJ2-7
TGTGCCAGCAGTGAAGTTGGGTCCTACGAGCAGTACTTC
CASSEVGSYEQYF
>TRBV2|many|-|TRBJ1-1
TGTGCCAGCAGTGAGGTGGGAACGAACACTGAAGCTTTCTTT
CASSEVGTNTEAFF
>TRBV10-3|-|TRBD1|TRBJ1-1
TGTGCCACCGGGACAGGGAGGCCTGAAGCTTTCTTT
CATGTGRPEAFF
>TRBV7-8|-|TRBD2|TRBJ2-1
TGTGCCAGCAGCATACTAGCGGACAATGAGCAGTTCTTC
CASSILADNEQFF
>TRBV7-8|-|-|TRBJ1-2
TGTGCCAGCAGCCTCGGCCTCGGGGAGGGCTACACCTTC
CASSLGLGEGYTF
>TRBV11-2|-|-|TRBJ2-7
TGTGCCAGCAGCTTGAATCCTCTGGGCCCCTACGAGCAGTACTTC
CASSLNPLGPYEQYF
>TRBV20-1|-|-|TRBJ1-1
TGCAGTGCTAGAGGATTCTCGGGGCACGCGGACACTGAAGCTTTCTTT
CSARGFSGHADTEAFF
>TRBV7-2|-|-|TRBJ2-5
TGTGCCATCAGTGACGCGGGGTACCAAGAGACCCAGTACTTC
CAISDAGYQETQYF
>TRBV7-9|few|TRBD1|TRBJ1-2
TGTGCCAGCAGCTTTGAGGTCCCCAGGGGGGGAATTGACGGCTACACCTTC
CASSFEVPRGGIDGYTF
>TRBV9|-|TRBD1|TRBJ2-3
TGTGCCAGCAGGGGACAGGGATCAGATACGCAGTATTTT
CASRGQGSDTQYF
>TRBV29-1|-|TRBD1|TRBJ1-5
TGCAGCGTTTGGACAGGGATAGGCAATCAGCCCCAGCATTTT
CSVWTGIGNQPQHF
>TRBV11-1|-|-|TRBJ1-1
TGTGCCAGCAGCCATCCACCCGGCGGGGGGAAAGAGATGAACACTGAAGCTTTCTTT
CASSHPPGGGKEMNTEAFF
>TRBV2|many|-|TRBJ1-1
TGTGCCAGCCGGGGACTGCCGAACACTGAAGCTTTCTTT
CASRGLPNTEAFF
>TRBV15|many|-|TRBJ1-1
TGTGCCACCAGCAGAGAAGGAAGAGCCACTGAAGCTTTCTTT
CATSREGRATEAFF
>TRBV7-9|few|-|TRBJ1-5
TGTGCCAGCAGTCATGGACTCACGAGGGAGAGCAATCAGCCCCAGCATTTT
CASSHGLTRESNQPQHF
>TRBV2|-|TRBD1|TRBJ1-5
TGTGCCAGAAGTGACAGGGTGATGAGCAATCAGCCCCAGCATTTT
CARSDRVMSNQPQHF
>TRBV28|few|TRBD1|TRBJ1-1
TGTGCCAGCACCCTCTCGGAACAGGGGGCGGCTTTCTTT
CASTLSEQGAAFF
>TRBV14|-|-|TRBJ1-1
TGTGCCAGCAGCCCTCTTTGGCGCACTGAAGCTTTCTTT
CASSPLWRTEAFF
>TRBV25-1|-|TRBD1|TRBJ1-2
TGTGCCAGCTGGGACAGGGGCGGCTACACCTTC
CASWDRGGYTF
>TRBV7-9|many|TRBD2|TRBJ2-5
TGTGCCAGCAGTCCTAGCGGAGTGAGGGAGACCCAGTACTTC
CASSPSGVRETQYF
>TRBV7-9|-|-|TRBJ1-1
TGTGCCAGCAGCTTAGCGACCGTTGGGAACACTGAAGCTTTCTTT
CASSLATVGNTEAFF
>TRBV9|few|TRBD1|TRBJ1-5
TGTGCCAGCAGCCCAGGGACAGGCGAATATAGCAATCAGCCCCAGCATTTT
CASSPGTGEYSNQPQHF
>TRBV19|-|TRBD1|TRBJ1-5
TGTGCCAGTAGTCCAAACAGGGGGCCTTATAGCAATCAGCCCCAGCATTTT
CASSPNRGPYSNQPQHF
>TRBV7-9|-|TRBD1|TRBJ1-1
TGTGCCAGCATCCGGACAGGGGCATTGAGCACTGAAGCTTTCTTT
CASIRTGALSTEAFF
>TRBV25-1|-|-|TRBJ1-2
TGTGCCAGCAGTAGGGGGGCTTTTAACTATGGCTACACCTTC
CASSRGAFNYGYTF
>TRBV5-4|few|TRBD1|TRBJ1-2
TGTGCCAGCAGCATACAGGGGTTGGTCGGCTACACCTTC
CASSIQGLVGYTF
>TRBV5-1|many|-|TRBJ1-5
TGCGCCAGCAGCCCAGGGTGGGGGACTCAGCCCCAGCATTTT
CASSPGWGTQPQHF
>TRBV7-2|many|-|TRBJ1-2
TGTGCCAGCTTCAATGACTATGGCTACACCTTC
CASFNDYGYTF
>TRBV7-6|-|TRBD1|TRBJ2-5
TGTGCCAGCAGCCCCGGGACAGGGGGTTTTCCAGAGACCCAGTACTTC
CASSPGTGGFPETQYF
>TRBV24-1|many|-|TRBJ1-2
TGTGCCACCAGTGATCCTGGGACAAACTATGGCTACACCTTC
CATSDPGTNYGYTF
>TRBV19|-|-|TRBJ1-5
TGTGCCTCATCGCGGGGGGCCGCCAGCAATCAGCCCCAGCATTTT
CASSRGAASNQPQHF
>TRBV12-5|once|-|TRBJ1-5
TGTGCTAGTGGTTTTGGTACCGATGCAGGGACGGGCCGCCAGCCCCAGCATTTT
CASGFGTDAGTGRQPQHF
>TRBV2|-|-|TRBJ1-6
TGTGCCAGCAGCCCAGACAGATCCGATGGTTCACCCCTCCACTTT
CASSPDRSDGSPLHF
>TRBV6-5|many|TRBD1|TRBJ1-2
TGTGCCAGCAATCAGCAGGGGGGCGGCTATGGCTACACCTTC
CASNQQGGGYGYTF
>TRBV7-3|-|TRBD1|TRBJ2-7
TGTGCCAGCAGCGCCAGCAGGGGGACGGCTACCTACGAGCAGTACTTC
CASSASRGTATYEQYF
>TRBV7-9|-|TRBD1|TRBJ1-6
TGTGCCAGCAGCCTTATGGACAGGGGAAATTCACCCCTCCACTTT
CASSLMDRGNSPLHF